Listed here are 18 T cell receptor beta chains from one sample, sequenced in a study of cytomegalovirus exposure and HLA in healthy donors (dated by TCRdb to about 2017). Preparation of the library involved the immunoSEQ multiplex PCR assay. A mixture of 60 forward primers for TCR Vbeta segments and 13 reverse primers for TCR Jbeta segments was used in the multiplex PCR. TCRdb limited this immuneACCESS table to in-frame rearrangements with V and J called. A share of clones is missing; checked studies link under half to unresolved V genes, and the rest is unexplained. The sample has approximately 150,000 clones on record, around 84% of them singletons. The ten largest clonotypes hold 2% to 3% of the sample. The sequenced sample consisted of PBMCs. These receptors all come from a boy between 2 and 10 years old in good health and CMV-seronegative.

The rearrangement joins TRBV5-1 to TRBJ1-2; D may be TRBD1 (6 bases). Per the germline V gene, CDR1 is SGHRS and CDR2 is YFSETQ. This CDR3 has 15 residues. Trimming stripped 4 bases from V and 4 bases from J, with 17 bases between. CDR3 loop: CASSPVGGASYGYTF. The CDR3 DNA follows: TGCGCCAGCAGCCCGGTAGGGGGGGCCTCCTATGGCTACACCTTC.

The CDR3 DNA reads as TGTGCCAGCAGATGGACAGGGGGCGGTGTTAATGAGCAGTTCTTC. It codes for CASRWTGGGVNEQFF. This chain joins TRBV28 and TRBJ2-1; 11 positions agree with TRBD1. The CDR3 runs 15 residues. Germline loops: CDR1 MDHEN, CDR2 SYDVKM. V gave up 6 bases and J gave up 7 bases; unmatched junction bases: 8.

This chain uses TRBV6-6 with TRBJ1-1; 8 bases are a match to TRBD1. V shed 9 bases, J shed 5 bases, and the junction held 11 bases outside the gene matches. The CDR3 is made up of 14 amino acids. Germline V gene data show CDR1 as MNHNY and CDR2 as SVGAGI (reference sequence). The CDR3 here is CASQLDRGITEAFF. The CDR3 DNA reads as TGTGCCAGTCAACTCGACAGGGGAATAACTGAAGCTTTCTTT.

The CDR3 sequence: CSVTPGGYALAQYF. For the CDR3, the DNA is TGCAGCGTCACGCCAGGGGGGTATGCTTTGGCCCAGTACTTC. The rearrangement uses TRBV29-1 and TRBJ2-5, with D perhaps matching TRBD1 (7 bases). The CDR3 loop spans 14 amino acids. CDR1 and CDR2 from the germline V gene are SQVTM and ANQGSEA. Trimming removed 6 bases at V and 9 bases at J, with 23 bases between.

The rearrangement uses TRBV11-1 and TRBJ1-4; possible D gene TRBD1, 6 bases. Trimming removed 4 bases from V and 9 bases from J, with 12 bases in between. Germline V CDR1 and CDR2: SGHAT, FQDESV (reference sequence). This CDR3 spans 13 amino acids. The CDR3 sequence is CASSSDRDKKLFF. CDR3 coding DNA: TGTGCCAGCAGCTCCGACCGGGACAAAAAACTGTTTTTT.

The rearrangement links TRBV19 to TRBJ2-5, with TRBD1 matching 7 bases. Gene TRBJ2-7 matches the end of the DNA better, so the J call may be wrong. This CDR3 is built from 15 residues. Looked up from germline, CDR1 is LNHDA and CDR2 is SQIVND (reference sequence). The CDR3 is CASSMERQGSYEQYF. The CDR3 DNA sequence: TGTGCCAGTAGTATGGAAAGACAGGGATCCTACGAGCAGTACTTC.

With respect to this clone: One end of the junction does not line up with germline, which may come from a read error. The gene calls are TRBV5-1 and TRBJ2-1; D is perhaps TRBD1 (6 bases). The CDR3 is 16 residues long. Per the germline V gene, CDR1 is SGHRS and CDR2 is YFSETQ. CDR3 DNA: TGCGCCAGCAGTTTGGCCGGGACAACCTCCTACAATGAGCAGTTCTTC. It is translated as CASSLAGTTSYNEQFF.

This clone was recorded once. The chain has TRBV4-3 and TRBJ2-7, with 11 bases identical to TRBD2. V lost 4 bases and J lost 3; bases outside the gene matches: 11. Germline V lookup: CDR1 LGHNA, CDR2 YSLEER. This CDR3 has 17 amino acids. CDR3 DNA sequence: TGCGCCAGCAGCCGGGGTGCCGGGACTAGCGGCAGCTACGAGCAGTACTTC. Its protein is CASSRGAGTSGSYEQYF.

CDR3 protein: CASSRHPTGDRRLIYGYTF. CDR3 sequence (DNA): TGTGCCAGCAGCCGCCACCCCACGGGGGACAGACGACTGATCTATGGCTACACCTTC. The rearrangement links TRBV4-2 to TRBJ1-2, with 7 bases matching TRBD1. Germline V gene data show CDR1 as LGHNA and CDR2 as YNFKEQ. This CDR3 is built from 19 residues. Germline trimming cut 4 bases from V and 4 bases from J; bases unmatched to any gene: 21.

This chain uses TRBV7-9 with TRBJ1-1; D ambiguous. Germline loops: CDR1 SEHNR, CDR2 FQNEAQ (reference sequence). The CDR3 is 19 residues long. Trimming shortened V by 1 base and J by 2 bases, and 23 bases separated the two germline ends. CDR3: CASSLVLAGLGGPNTEAFF. The CDR3 coding sequence is TGTGCCAGCAGCTTAGTCTTAGCGGGCCTCGGAGGTCCCAACACTGAAGCTTTCTTT.

This chain uses TRBV7-3 with TRBJ2-1, with 8 bases lining up with TRBD2. With 5 bases clipped from V and 5 bases from J, the junction kept 14 bases outside the gene matches. This CDR3 comprises 17 residues. Germline lookup yields CDR1 SGHTA and CDR2 FQGTGA. CDR3: CASSPFTWLAGDNEQFF. CDR3 sequence (DNA): TGTGCCAGCAGCCCGTTCACCTGGCTAGCGGGTGACAATGAGCAGTTCTTC.

The rearrangement joins TRBV2 to TRBJ1-1; D not certain. Trimming removed 6 bases at V and 1 base at J, with 18 bases between. The CDR3 is 16 residues long. Germline V lookup: CDR1 SNHLY, CDR2 FYNNEI. This CDR3 reads CASRETLKPKNTEAFF. The CDR3 bases are TGTGCCAGCAGAGAAACATTAAAACCGAAGAACACTGAAGCTTTCTTT.

This clone was counted only a few times. The chain couples TRBV6-6 to TRBJ1-1, with D maybe TRBD1 (5 bases). V was shortened by 2 bases and J by 1 base, with 14 bases between the two germline ends. Germline V gene sequence: CDR1 MNHNY, CDR2 SVGAGI (reference sequence). CDR3 length: 16 amino acids. CDR3 region: CASSYVLQDKNTEAFF. The CDR3 region has the DNA TGTGCCAGCAGTTACGTCCTGCAGGACAAGAACACTGAAGCTTTCTTT.

V and J are TRBV15 and TRBJ2-1; tentatively, D is TRBD2 (6 bases). From germline, CDR1 is LNHNV and CDR2 YYDKDF (reference sequence). V shed 1 base and J shed 10 bases, with 14 bases lying between them. The CDR3 sequence is 14 residues long. The CDR3 coding sequence is TGTGCCACCAGCAGAGGCGGGGCGGGTAAGGAGCAGTTCTTC. This codes for CATSRGGAGKEQFF.

This clone was recorded only once. The rearrangement joins TRBV11-2 to TRBJ1-2; D gene unclear. V lost 2 bases and J lost 1, with 8 bases in between. CDR3 length: 14 amino acids. Germline CDR1 and CDR2: SGHAT and FQNNGV. The CDR3 reads CASSLNPDNYGYTF. As DNA, the CDR3 is TGTGCCAGCAGCTTAAACCCAGATAACTATGGCTACACCTTC.

CDR3 nucleotides: TGTGCCAGCAGCCACCCGAGGGGACAAATGAACACTGAAGCTTTCTTT. Translation: CASSHPRGQMNTEAFF. This rearrangement joins TRBV4-2 to TRBJ1-1, with a tentative D call TRBD1 (6 bases). This CDR3 has 16 amino acids. Trimming removed 3 bases from V and 0 bases from J, with 14 bases in between. Germline CDR1 LGHNA, CDR2 YNFKEQ.

V usage is TRBV28 and J usage is TRBJ1-1; 8 positions match TRBD1. Germline loops: CDR1 MDHEN, CDR2 SYDVKM. The CDR3 contains 11 residues. After removal of 5 bases from V and 10 bases from J, the junction contained 3 bases not matched to a gene. The CDR3 DNA follows: TGTGCCAGCAGTATCCAGGGGGCAGCTTTCTTT. Its protein is CASSIQGAAFF.

The chain joins TRBV19 to TRBJ1-6; D not resolved. V lost 1 base to trimming and J lost 8 bases, with 3 bases between them. Germline CDR1 LNHDA, CDR2 SQIVND (reference sequence). The CDR3 runs 12 residues. This CDR3 is CASSIVDSPLHF. CDR3 DNA sequence: TGTGCCAGTAGTATAGTCGATTCACCCCTCCACTTT. The entire variable domain, with the rest obtained from reference TRBV19 and TRBJ1-6, is as follows: DGGITQSPKYLFRKEGQNVTLSCEQNLNHDAMYWYRQDPGQGLRLIYYSQIVNDFQKGDIAEGYSVSREKKESFPLTVTSAQKNPTAFYLCASSIVDSPLHFGNGTRLTVT.